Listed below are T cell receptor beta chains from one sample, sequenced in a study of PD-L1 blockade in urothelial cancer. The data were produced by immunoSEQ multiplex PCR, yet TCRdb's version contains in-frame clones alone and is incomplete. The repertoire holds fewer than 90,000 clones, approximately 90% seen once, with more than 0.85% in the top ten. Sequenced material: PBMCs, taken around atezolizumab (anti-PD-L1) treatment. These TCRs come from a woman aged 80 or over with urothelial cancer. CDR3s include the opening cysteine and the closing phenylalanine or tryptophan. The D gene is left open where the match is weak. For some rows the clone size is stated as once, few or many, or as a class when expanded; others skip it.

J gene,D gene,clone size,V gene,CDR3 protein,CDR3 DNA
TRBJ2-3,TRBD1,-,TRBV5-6,CASSLAGDRVSDTQYF,TGTGCCAGCAGCTTGGCAGGGGACAGGGTGTCAGATACGCAGTATTTT
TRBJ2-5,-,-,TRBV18,CASSPEVRETQYF,TGTGCCAGCTCACCTGAGGTTCGGGAGACCCAGTACTTC
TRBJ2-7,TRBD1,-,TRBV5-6,CASSPRTGWGEQYF,TGTGCCAGCAGCCCAAGGACAGGCTGGGGTGAGCAGTACTTC
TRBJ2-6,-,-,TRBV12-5,CASGFSGANVLTF,TGTGCTAGTGGTTTCTCCGGGGCCAACGTCCTGACTTTC
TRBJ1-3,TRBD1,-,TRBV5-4,CASSSQGTGGNTIYF,TGTGCCAGCAGCTCTCAGGGGACAGGCGGAAACACCATATATTTT
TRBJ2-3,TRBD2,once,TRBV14,CASSRLARESTDTQYF,TGTGCCAGCAGCCGCCTAGCGCGGGAGAGCACAGATACGCAGTATTTT
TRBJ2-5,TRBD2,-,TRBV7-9,CASSLARASGAQETQYF,TGTGCCAGCAGCTTAGCTAGGGCTAGCGGGGCCCAAGAGACCCAGTACTTC
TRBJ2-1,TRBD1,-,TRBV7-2,CASSSSLTGGNEQFF,TGTGCCAGCAGCTCTAGTTTAACAGGGGGTAATGAGCAGTTCTTC
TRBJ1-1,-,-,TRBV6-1,CASSVSSGGGEAFF,TGTGCCAGCAGTGTTAGTTCGGGGGGCGGCGAAGCTTTCTTT
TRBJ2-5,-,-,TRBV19,CATSRQGGLSGETQYF,TGTGCCACCTCCAGACAGGGAGGATTATCGGGGGAGACCCAGTACTTC
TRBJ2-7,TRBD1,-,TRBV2,CASSEALRQGAREQYF,TGTGCCAGCAGTGAAGCGCTGAGACAGGGGGCTCGGGAGCAGTACTTC
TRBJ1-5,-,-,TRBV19,CASTTPGFSQPQHF,TGTGCCAGTACCACACCGGGGTTCAGTCAGCCCCAGCATTTT
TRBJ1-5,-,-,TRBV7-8,CASSPDRTRNQPQHF,TGTGCCAGCAGCCCCGACAGAACTCGCAATCAGCCCCAGCATTTT
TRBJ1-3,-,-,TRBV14,CASSPSWESGNTIYF,TGTGCCAGCAGCCCTTCTTGGGAGTCCGGAAACACCATATATTTT
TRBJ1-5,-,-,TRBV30,CAWATGLGQPQHF,TGTGCCTGGGCCACAGGGCTAGGGCAGCCCCAGCATTTT
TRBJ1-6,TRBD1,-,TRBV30,CASLTGQVDSPLHF,TGTGCCTCACTAACTGGACAGGTTGATTCACCCCTCCACTTT